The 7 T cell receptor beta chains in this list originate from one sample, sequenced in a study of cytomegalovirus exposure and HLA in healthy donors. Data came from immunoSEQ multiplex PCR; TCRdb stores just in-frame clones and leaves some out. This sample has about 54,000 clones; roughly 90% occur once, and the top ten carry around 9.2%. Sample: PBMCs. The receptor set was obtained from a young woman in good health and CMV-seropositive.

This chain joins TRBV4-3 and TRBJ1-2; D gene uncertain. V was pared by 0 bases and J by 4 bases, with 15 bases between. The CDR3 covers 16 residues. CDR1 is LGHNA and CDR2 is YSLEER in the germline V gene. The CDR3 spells CASSQEGLSGSYGYTF. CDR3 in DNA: TGCGCCAGCAGCCAAGAAGGTCTAAGCGGCAGCTATGGCTACACCTTC.

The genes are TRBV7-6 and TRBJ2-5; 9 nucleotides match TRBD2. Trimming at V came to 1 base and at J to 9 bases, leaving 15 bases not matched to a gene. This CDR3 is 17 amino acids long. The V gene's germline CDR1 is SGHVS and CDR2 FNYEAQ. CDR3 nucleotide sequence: TGTGCCAGCAGCTTAGGGAGGAGGACTAGCGCCCGTGGGGCCCAGTACTTC. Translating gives CASSLGRRTSARGAQYF. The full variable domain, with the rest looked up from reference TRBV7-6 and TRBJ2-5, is GAGVSQSPRYKVTKRGQDVALRCDPISGHVSLYWYRQALGQGPEFLTYFNYEAQQDKSGLPNDRFSAERPEGSISTLTIQRTEQRDSAMYRCASSLGRRTSARGAQYFGPGTRLLVL.

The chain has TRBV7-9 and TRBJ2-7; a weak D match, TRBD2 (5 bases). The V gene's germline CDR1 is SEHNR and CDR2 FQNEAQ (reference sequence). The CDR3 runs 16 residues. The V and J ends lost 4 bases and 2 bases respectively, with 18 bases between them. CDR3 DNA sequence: TGTGCCAGCAGCTCTGCGGCGGGCGTCCGGGCCTACGAGCAGTACTTC. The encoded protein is CASSSAAGVRAYEQYF. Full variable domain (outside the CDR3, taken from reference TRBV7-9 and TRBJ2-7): DTGVSQNPRHKITKRGQNVTFRCDPISEHNRLYWYRQTLGQGPEFLTYFQNEAQLEKSRLLSDRFSAERPKGSFSTLEIQRTEQGDSAMYLCASSSAAGVRAYEQYFGPGTRLTVT.

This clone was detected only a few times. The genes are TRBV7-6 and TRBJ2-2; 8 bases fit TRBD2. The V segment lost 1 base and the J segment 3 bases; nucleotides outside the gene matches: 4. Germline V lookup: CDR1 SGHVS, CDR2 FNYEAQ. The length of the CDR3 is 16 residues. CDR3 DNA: TGTGCCAGCAGCTTAGGGGGTAGCGGGGACACCGGGGAGCTGTTTTTT. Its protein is CASSLGGSGDTGELFF.

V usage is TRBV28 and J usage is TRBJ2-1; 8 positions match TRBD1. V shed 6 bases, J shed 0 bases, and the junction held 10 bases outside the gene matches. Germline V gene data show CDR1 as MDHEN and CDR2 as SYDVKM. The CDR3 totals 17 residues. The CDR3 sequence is CASSSRRGQGSYNEQFF. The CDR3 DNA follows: TGTGCCAGCAGCAGTAGGAGAGGACAGGGCTCCTACAATGAGCAGTTCTTC.

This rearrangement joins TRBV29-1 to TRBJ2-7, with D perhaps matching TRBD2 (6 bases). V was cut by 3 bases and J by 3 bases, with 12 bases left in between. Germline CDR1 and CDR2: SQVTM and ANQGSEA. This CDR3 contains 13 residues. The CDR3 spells CSVDSGGYYEQYF. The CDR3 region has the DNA TGCAGCGTTGATTCTGGGGGGTACTACGAGCAGTACTTC.

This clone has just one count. The CDR3 coding sequence is TGTGCCTGGGTACAGGGATCCTATAATTCACCCCTCCACTTT. Encoded protein: CAWVQGSYNSPLHF. This chain joins TRBV30 and TRBJ1-6; a possible D gene is TRBD1 (6 bases). This CDR3 is 14 amino acids long. Germline CDR1 and CDR2: GTSNPN and SVGIG (reference sequence). V shed 5 bases and J shed 1 base, with 9 bases lying between them.